These 23 T cell receptor beta chains originate from one sample sequenced in a study of shared clonotypes between healthy human individuals. Using immunoSEQ multiplex PCR, the repertoire was profiled, and TCRdb retains in-frame clones only, with some absent. The sample consists of about half a million clones, approximately 84% of them appearing once. The sequenced material came from PBMCs. The source is a woman aged 40 to 50 in good health. Some clones in this sample may be carry-over from other donors' samples.

There are a few counts of this clone. This chain uses TRBV27 with TRBJ2-7; D gene ambiguous. V dropped 3 bases and J dropped 3 bases, with 9 bases sitting between them. CDR1 and CDR2 from the germline V gene are MNHEY and SMNVEV (reference sequence). There are 13 residues in the CDR3. CDR3 in amino acids: CASSFRPSYEQYF. Here the CDR3 DNA reads TGTGCCAGCAGTTTTCGTCCCAGCTACGAGCAGTACTTC.

The rearrangement uses TRBV28 and TRBJ2-7; the D call may be TRBD1 or TRBD2 (5 bases each). Germline V lookup: CDR1 MDHEN, CDR2 SYDVKM. CDR3 length equals 13 residues. CDR3: CGTGATYSYEQYF. Written as DNA, the CDR3 is TGTGGAACCGGGGCTACTTACAGCTACGAGCAGTACTTC.

This chain joins TRBV28 and TRBJ1-5; D is unclear. The CDR3 sequence is 12 residues long. Germline V lookup: CDR1 MDHEN, CDR2 SYDVKM. V lost 3 bases and J 6 bases, leaving 6 bases between the germline ends. The CDR3 here is CASSFGLQPQHF. The CDR3 nucleotides read TGTGCCAGCAGTTTCGGTCTTCAGCCCCAGCATTTT.

The J gene is TRBJ1-1, the V gene TRBV4-1; D gene uncertain. Trimming took 0 bases from V and 5 from J, leaving 16 bases between them. Germline V gene lookup returns CDR1 MGHRA and CDR2 YSYEKL. The CDR3 has 16 residues. CDR3 DNA sequence: TGCGCCAGCAGCCAAGAATCGGGCCTGACGGGTACTGAAGCTTTCTTT. This gives the protein CASSQESGLTGTEAFF.

This clone was seen ten or more times. The sample carries other DNA sequences with the same CDR3. This chain uses TRBV5-1 with TRBJ2-1; TRBD2 agrees at 8 bases. Germline V gene sequence: CDR1 SGHRS, CDR2 YFSETQ. Trimming cost V 0 bases and J 0 bases; bases outside gene matches: 5. This CDR3 contains 17 residues. The CDR3 here is CASSLAAGGLSYNEQFF. CDR3 DNA sequence: TGCGCCAGCAGCTTGGCGGCGGGAGGCCTCTCCTACAATGAGCAGTTCTTC.

The V call is TRBV5-1, the J call TRBJ2-3, with 7 bases lining up with TRBD1. Looked up from germline, CDR1 is SGHRS and CDR2 is YFSETQ. The CDR3 sequence is 16 residues long. The junction had 5 bases not matched to a gene; V was cut back by 0 bases and J by 1 base. CDR3 sequence reads: CASSLEGGLGTDTQYF. The CDR3 nucleotides are TGCGCCAGCAGCTTGGAAGGGGGCCTTGGCACAGATACGCAGTATTTT.

The rearrangement links TRBV2 to TRBJ1-1, with D unclear. The V end was cut by 6 bases, the J end by 5 bases, with 13 bases between. This CDR3 is built from 13 residues. Germline lookup yields CDR1 SNHLY and CDR2 FYNNEI. CDR3 sequence (DNA): TGTGCCAGCAGGAAGGAAGGGAGGACTGAAGCTTTCTTT. It encodes CASRKEGRTEAFF. The full variable domain, completed using reference TRBV2 and TRBJ1-1, is EPEVTQTPSHQVTQMGQEVILRCVPISNHLYFYWYRQILGQKVEFLVSFYNNEISEKSEIFDDQFSVERPDGSNFTLKIRSTKLEDSAMYFCASRKEGRTEAFFGQGTRLTVV.

This clone occurred many times. The sample has other DNA sequences that encode this CDR3 too. This chain uses TRBV18 with TRBJ1-1, with a possible D match to TRBD1 (6 bases). V was clipped by 8 bases and J by 4 bases, with 20 bases between them. The CDR3 is 15 residues long. Per the germline V gene, CDR1 is KGHSH and CDR2 is LQKENI. The CDR3 spells CASAGSAGQTTEAFF. In DNA, the CDR3 is TGTGCCAGCGCAGGGAGCGCTGGACAGACCACTGAAGCTTTCTTT.

Comments on this clone: A far larger clone is one base from this, pointing to a likely read error. J is TRBJ2-5 and V is TRBV5-4; 7 bases fit TRBD2. Germline V gene lookup returns CDR1 SGHNT and CDR2 YYREEE (reference sequence). Unmatched junction bases numbered 7, after V lost 4 bases and J lost 4 bases. CDR3 size: 14 residues. CDR3 protein: CASSQNTGGETQYF. CDR3 nucleotide sequence: TGTGCCAGCAGCCAAAACACGGGAGGAGAGACCCAGTACTTC.

The chain is built from TRBV11-1 and TRBJ2-3; TRBD1 matches at 8 bases. The CDR3 is made up of 14 amino acids. Trimming removed 3 bases from V and 8 bases from J; junction bases left unmatched: 7. The germline CDR1 and CDR2 sequences are SGHAT and FQDESV (reference sequence). The CDR3 nucleotides are TGTGCCAGCAGCTTCGGACAGGGAGAGGGTACGCAGTATTTT. Translating it yields CASSFGQGEGTQYF.

Regarding this clone: A far larger clone lies a single base away; this is likely a read error. Other DNA sequences of this sample code for an identical CDR3. V usage is TRBV10-1 and J usage is TRBJ2-7; TRBD2 might be the D (7 bases). V lost 8 bases to trimming and J lost 6 bases, with 20 bases between them. The CDR3 runs to 14 residues. CDR1 is WNHNN, CDR2 SYGVQD, per germline (reference sequence). The CDR3 sequence is CASRIGQGGGEQYF. The CDR3 DNA follows: TGCGCCAGCCGGATAGGTCAGGGAGGGGGCGAGCAGTACTTC.

This CDR3 reads CSVDRERGAFF. CDR3 bases: TGCAGCGTTGACAGGGAAAGGGGCGCTTTCTTT. V usage is TRBV29-1 and J usage is TRBJ1-1; the D gene is possibly TRBD1 (5 bases). CDR3 length: 11 residues. V shed 3 bases and J shed 11 bases, with 13 bases lying between them. Germline CDR1 SQVTM, CDR2 ANQGSEA. The full variable domain, its missing parts supplied by reference TRBV29-1 and TRBJ1-1, is SAVISQKPSRDICQRGTSLTIQCQVDSQVTMMFWYRQQPGQSLTLIATANQGSEATYESGFVIDKFPISRPNLTFSTLTVSNMSPEDSSIYLCSVDRERGAFFGQGTRLTVV.

The chain uses TRBV28 and TRBJ1-3; D perhaps matches TRBD1 (6 bases). The CDR3 extends over 15 amino acids. The V gene lost 6 bases and the J gene lost 0 bases, with 12 bases spanning the gap. Germline CDR1 MDHEN, CDR2 SYDVKM. CDR3 in amino acids: CASREQGLSGNTIYF. CDR3 nucleotides: TGTGCCAGCAGGGAACAGGGTCTCTCTGGAAACACCATATATTTT.

The J gene is TRBJ1-1, the V gene TRBV6-1; TRBD1 matches 9 bases. Trimming removed 5 bases from V and 7 bases from J; junction bases left unmatched: 5. The V gene's germline CDR1 is MNHNS and CDR2 SASEGT. The CDR3 length is 13 residues. This chain's CDR3 is CASSHQDRGEAFF. The CDR3 DNA sequence: TGTGCCAGCAGTCACCAGGACAGGGGTGAAGCTTTCTTT.

On this clone itself: A single base is all that separates this from a far larger clone, so a read error is likely. V gene TRBV4-1 combines with J gene TRBJ2-5, with TRBD2 matching over 7 bases. CDR3 length: 14 amino acids. The germline V gene encodes CDR1 MGHRA and CDR2 YSYEKL. CDR3 amino acids: CTSSQPTSRETQYF. CDR3 sequence (DNA): TGCACCAGCAGCCAACCGACTAGCAGAGAGACCCAGTACTTC.

The V call is TRBV28, the J call TRBJ2-5; possibly TRBD2 for D (6 bases). The J call is doubtful: the DNA matches TRBJ2-7 better. The CDR3 runs 11 residues. The germline V gene has CDR1 MDHEN and CDR2 SYDVKM. For the CDR3, the DNA is TGTGCCAGCCGGCGGGACTACGAGCAGTACTTC. This codes for CASRRDYEQYF.

Remarks on this clone: A far more abundant clone sits one base away, making this likely a read error. The chain uses TRBV25-1 and TRBJ1-1, with D possibly TRBD1 on 6 matching bases. Per the germline V gene, CDR1 is MGHDK and CDR2 is SYGVNS. The CDR3 spans 15 residues. Trimming left V 4 bases short and J 1 base short, with 13 bases between. This CDR3 is CASSALTDRNTEAFF. The CDR3 coding sequence is TGTGCCAGCAGTGCTCTGACGGACAGGAACACTGAAGCTTTCTTT.

This clone was seen ten or more times. This chain links TRBV28 with TRBJ2-7; 12 bases match TRBD2. V trimming: 5 bases; J trimming: 5 bases; junction bases outside the gene matches: 16. Per germline, CDR1 MDHEN and CDR2 SYDVKM. This CDR3 comprises 18 residues. The CDR3: CASSLRPSGRGRHNEQYF. The CDR3 DNA reads as TGTGCCAGCAGTCTTCGACCTAGCGGGAGGGGACGACATAACGAGCAGTACTTC.

Concerning this clone itself: This is likely an artifact of a read error, given a far larger clone one base away. This same CDR3 is encoded by further DNA sequences in the sample. The chain couples TRBV28 to TRBJ1-2; D not certain. Germline assignment: CDR1 MDHEN and CDR2 SYDVKM. This CDR3 contains 12 residues. The DNA for the CDR3 is TGTGCCAGCAGTTTACTCGGGTATGGCTATACCTTC. Its protein is CASSLLGYGYTF.

The chain has TRBV5-1 and TRBJ2-1; TRBD2 agrees at 11 bases. CDR1 SGHRS and CDR2 YFSETQ come from the germline V gene. The junction had 2 bases not matched to a gene; V was cut back by 3 bases and J by 3 bases. This CDR3 is built from 15 residues. The CDR3 nucleotides read TGCGCCAGCAGCTCCGGGACTAGCGGCTACAATGAGCAGTTCTTC. It specifies CASSSGTSGYNEQFF.

The gene calls are TRBV6-1 and TRBJ1-4; 9 nucleotides match TRBD1. Germline trimming cut 7 bases from V and 8 bases from J; bases unmatched to any gene: 8. Germline loops: CDR1 MNHNS, CDR2 SASEGT. CDR3 length: 14 residues. Here the CDR3 reads CASKPGQGIEKLFF. The CDR3, as DNA: TGTGCCAGCAAGCCGGGACAGGGTATCGAAAAACTGTTTTTT.

Notes on this clone: A far bigger clonotype differs at one base, so this is likely a read error. Other DNA sequences in this specimen translate into the identical CDR3. This chain joins TRBV7-6 and TRBJ2-3; no reliable D call. The CDR3 loop spans 13 amino acids. The germline V gene has CDR1 SGHVS and CDR2 FNYEAQ. The CDR3, as DNA: TGTGCTAGCAGCTCCCCCTTCACAGATACGCAGTATTTT. Its protein product is CASSSPFTDTQYF.

CDR3 in amino acids: CAGAAGGGEGYTF. The CDR3 region has the DNA TGTGCCGGAGCAGCGGGGGGAGGTGAAGGCTACACCTTC. The gene calls are TRBV6-1 and TRBJ1-2, with a tentative D call TRBD1 (5 bases). This CDR3 comprises 13 residues. Trimming pared 11 bases from V and 8 bases from J, leaving 21 bases between. CDR1 and CDR2 from the germline V gene are MNHNS and SASEGT.